One TCR beta chain is described in this entry. Its matching antigen is unknown. The data originate from a study of T cell responses to AZD1222 COVID-19 vaccine. General observations from the study: Baseline testing showed seropositivity in only 5 or 6 AZD1222 recipients.

CDR1 and CDR2 (germline): MNHEY, SVGAGI. With 6 bases removed from V and 7 bases from J, the gap between germline ends came to 19 bases. The CDR3 is 14 amino acids. Repertoires were generated with immunoSEQ multiplex PCR, while TCRdb's copy carries only in-frame clones and drops some. The repertoire holds 90,000 to 100,000 clones, with roughly nine tenths as singletons. The sample was peripheral blood, taken on day 0 of AZD1222 vaccination. This chain joins TRBV6-5 and TRBJ2-7; D perhaps matches TRBD1 (5 bases). The sequence was obtained from an adult in good health. DNA of the CDR3: TGTGCCAGCAGCTACCGCAGGGTTCTGACAGAGCAGTACTTC. Protein sequence: CASSYRRVLTEQYF.